The 2 T cell receptor beta chains given below trace back to one sample, sequenced in a study of OX40 agonist ivuxolimab in advanced cancers. The data were produced by immunoSEQ multiplex PCR, yet TCRdb's version contains in-frame clones alone and is incomplete. The table shows 59,000 or so clones, with 82% occurring only once. The sequences come from CD4+ or CD8+ T cells sorted from blood, collected in a trial of the OX40 agonist ivuxolimab. The receptors were gathered from an adult with an advanced solid tumor such as melanoma, head and neck, liver or kidney cancer.

The CDR3 protein is CASSGSYNEQFF. The CDR3 DNA reads TGTGCCAGCAGTGGGTCTTACAATGAGCAGTTCTTC. The chain uses TRBV28 and TRBJ2-1; D is undetermined. V lost 5 bases to trimming and J lost 4 bases, with 6 bases between them. Per germline, CDR1 MDHEN and CDR2 SYDVKM. The CDR3 covers 12 residues.

This clone was detected only once. The chain links TRBV21-1 to TRBJ2-2; TRBD1 reflects the table's D call only, with no check against the DNA. TRBV21-1 is recorded as a pseudogene. The CDR3 covers 15 residues. DNA for the CDR3: TGTGCCAGCAGCAAAGACCCGGACACTACCGGGGAGCTGTTTTTT. It encodes CASSKDPDTTGELFF.